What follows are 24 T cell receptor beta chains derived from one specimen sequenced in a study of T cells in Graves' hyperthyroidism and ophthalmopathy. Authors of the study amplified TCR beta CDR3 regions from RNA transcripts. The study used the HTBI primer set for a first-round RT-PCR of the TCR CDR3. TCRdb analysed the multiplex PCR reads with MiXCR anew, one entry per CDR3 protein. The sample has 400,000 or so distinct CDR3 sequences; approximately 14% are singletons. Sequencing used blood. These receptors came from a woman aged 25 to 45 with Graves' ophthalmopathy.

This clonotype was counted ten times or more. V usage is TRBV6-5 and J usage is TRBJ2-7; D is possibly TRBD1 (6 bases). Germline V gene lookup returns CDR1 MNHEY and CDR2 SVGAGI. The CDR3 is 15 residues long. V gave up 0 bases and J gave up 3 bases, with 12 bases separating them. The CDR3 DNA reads TGTGCCAGCAGTTACTCCAAACAGGGTAACTACGAGCAGTACTTC. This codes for CASSYSKQGNYEQYF.

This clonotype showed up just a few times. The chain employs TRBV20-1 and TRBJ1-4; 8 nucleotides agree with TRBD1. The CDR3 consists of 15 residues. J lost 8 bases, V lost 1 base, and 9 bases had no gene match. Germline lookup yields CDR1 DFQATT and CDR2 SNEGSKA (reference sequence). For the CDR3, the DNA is TGCAGTGCTAGAGCACGGGACAGGCTAGGAGAAAAACTGTTTTTT. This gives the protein CSARARDRLGEKLFF.

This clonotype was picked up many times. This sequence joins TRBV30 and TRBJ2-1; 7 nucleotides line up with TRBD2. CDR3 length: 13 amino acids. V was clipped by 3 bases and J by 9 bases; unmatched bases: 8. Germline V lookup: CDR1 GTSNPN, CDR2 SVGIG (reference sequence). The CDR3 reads CAWRATSLAEQFF. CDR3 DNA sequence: TGTGCCTGGAGGGCGACTAGCCTGGCTGAGCAGTTCTTC.

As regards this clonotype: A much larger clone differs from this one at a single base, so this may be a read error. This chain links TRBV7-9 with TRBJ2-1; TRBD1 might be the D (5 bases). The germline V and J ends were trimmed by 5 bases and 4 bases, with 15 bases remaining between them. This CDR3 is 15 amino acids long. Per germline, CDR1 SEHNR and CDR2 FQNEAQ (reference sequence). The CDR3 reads CASSLTERGYNEQFF. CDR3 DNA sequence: TGTGCCAGCAGCCTGACAGAGCGTGGGTACAATGAGCAGTTCTTC.

The CDR3 is CAPGSRLAGGPSWETQYF. CDR3 bases: TGCGCCCCAGGGTCTCGACTAGCGGGGGGGCCGTCCTGGGAGACCCAGTACTTC. The J gene is TRBJ2-5, the V gene TRBV10-1, with TRBD2 matching 14 bases. From germline, CDR1 is WNHNN and CDR2 SYGVQD (reference sequence). The V gene end was trimmed by 11 bases and the J gene end by 5 bases; junction bases not matched to a gene: 19. The CDR3 is 18 residues long.

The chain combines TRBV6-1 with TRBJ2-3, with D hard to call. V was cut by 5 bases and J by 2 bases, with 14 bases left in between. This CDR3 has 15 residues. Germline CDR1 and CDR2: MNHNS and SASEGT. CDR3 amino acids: CASSQSPESTDTQYF. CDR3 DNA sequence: TGTGCCAGCAGTCAGTCCCCCGAATCCACAGATACGCAGTATTTT.

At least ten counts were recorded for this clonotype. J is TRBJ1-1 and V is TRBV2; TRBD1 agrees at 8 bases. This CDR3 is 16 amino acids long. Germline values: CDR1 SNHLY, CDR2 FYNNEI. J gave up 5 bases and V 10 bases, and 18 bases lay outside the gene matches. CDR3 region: CATTMDLRGRRTEAFF. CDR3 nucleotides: TGTGCCACTACAATGGATCTCAGGGGGCGCAGGACTGAAGCTTTCTTT.

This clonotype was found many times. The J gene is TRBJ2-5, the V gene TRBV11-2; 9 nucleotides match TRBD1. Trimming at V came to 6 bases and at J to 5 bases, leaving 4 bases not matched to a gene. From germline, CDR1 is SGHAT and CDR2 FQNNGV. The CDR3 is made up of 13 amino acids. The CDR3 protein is CASRGGQGETQYF. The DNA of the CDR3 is TGTGCCAGCAGGGGGGGACAGGGCGAGACCCAGTACTTC.

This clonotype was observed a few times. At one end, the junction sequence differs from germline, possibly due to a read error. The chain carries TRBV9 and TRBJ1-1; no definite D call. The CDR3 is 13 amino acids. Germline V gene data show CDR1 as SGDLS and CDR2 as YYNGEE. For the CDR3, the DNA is TGTGCCAGCAGCGTAGTGATGAACACTGAAGCTTCCTTT. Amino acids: CASSVVMNTEASF.

The CDR3 bases are TGCAGTGCACAGAAGTTGGCAGAGACCCAGTACTTC. Amino acid sequence: CSAQKLAETQYF. The V and J genes are TRBV20-1 and TRBJ2-5; no definite D call. The V end was cut by 6 bases, the J end by 4 bases, with 12 bases between. This CDR3 spans 12 amino acids. In germline, CDR1 is DFQATT, CDR2 SNEGSKA (reference sequence).

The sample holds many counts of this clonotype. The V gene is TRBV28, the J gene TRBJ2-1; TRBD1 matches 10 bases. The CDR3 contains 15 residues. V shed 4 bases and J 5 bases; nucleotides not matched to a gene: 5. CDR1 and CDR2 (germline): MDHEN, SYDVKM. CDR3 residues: CASSSPGQGNNEQFF. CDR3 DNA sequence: TGTGCCAGCAGTTCCCCGGGACAGGGGAACAATGAGCAGTTCTTC.

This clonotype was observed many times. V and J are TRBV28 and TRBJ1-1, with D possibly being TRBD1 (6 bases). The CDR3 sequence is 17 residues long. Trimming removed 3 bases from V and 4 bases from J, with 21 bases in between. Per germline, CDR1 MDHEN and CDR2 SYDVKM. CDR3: CASSLGGGASKRTEAFF. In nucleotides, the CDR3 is TGTGCCAGCAGTTTGGGGGGGGGGGCCTCTAAGCGCACTGAAGCTTTCTTT.

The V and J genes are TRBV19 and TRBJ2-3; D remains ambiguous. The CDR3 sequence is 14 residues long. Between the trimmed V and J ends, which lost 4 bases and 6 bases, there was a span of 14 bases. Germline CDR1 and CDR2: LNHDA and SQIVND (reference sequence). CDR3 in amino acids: CASSKSPKSDTQYF. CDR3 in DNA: TGTGCCAGTAGTAAGAGCCCCAAGTCCGATACGCAGTATTTT. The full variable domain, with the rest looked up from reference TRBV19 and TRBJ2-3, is DGGITQSPKYLFRKEGQNVTLSCEQNLNHDAMYWYRQDPGQGLRLIYYSQIVNDFQKGDIAEGYSVSREKKESFPLTVTSAQKNPTAFYLCASSKSPKSDTQYFGPGTRLTVL.

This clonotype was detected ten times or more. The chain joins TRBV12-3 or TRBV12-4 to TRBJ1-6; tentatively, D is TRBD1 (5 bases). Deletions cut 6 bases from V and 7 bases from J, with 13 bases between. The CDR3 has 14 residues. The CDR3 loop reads CASRSGTANSPLHF. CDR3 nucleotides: TGTGCCAGCAGATCCGGGACTGCGAATTCACCCCTCCACTTT.

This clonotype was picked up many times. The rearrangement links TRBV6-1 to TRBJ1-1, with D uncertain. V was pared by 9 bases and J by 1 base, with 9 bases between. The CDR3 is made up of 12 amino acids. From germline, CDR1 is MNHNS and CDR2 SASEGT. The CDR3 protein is CASLHSNTEAFF. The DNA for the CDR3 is TGTGCCAGTTTACACTCGAACACTGAAGCTTTCTTT.

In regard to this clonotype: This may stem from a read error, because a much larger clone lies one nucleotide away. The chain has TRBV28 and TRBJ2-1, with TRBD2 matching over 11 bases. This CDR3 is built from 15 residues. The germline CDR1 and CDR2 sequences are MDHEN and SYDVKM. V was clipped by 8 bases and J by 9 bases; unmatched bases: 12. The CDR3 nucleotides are TGTGCCAGCTGGATTAGCGGGGGGGCCAAGCCTGAGCAGTTCTTC. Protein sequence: CASWISGGAKPEQFF. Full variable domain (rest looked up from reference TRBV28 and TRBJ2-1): DVKVTQSSRYLVKRTGEKVFLECVQDMDHENMFWYRQDPGLGLRLIYFSYDVKMKEKGDIPEGYSVSREKKERFSLILESASTNQTSMYLCASWISGGAKPEQFFGPGTRLTVL.

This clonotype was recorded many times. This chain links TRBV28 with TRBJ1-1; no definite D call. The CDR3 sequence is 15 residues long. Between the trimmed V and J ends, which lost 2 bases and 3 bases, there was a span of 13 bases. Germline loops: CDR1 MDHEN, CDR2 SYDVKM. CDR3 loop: CASSLGDGRYTEAFF. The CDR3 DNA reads TGTGCCAGCAGTTTAGGCGACGGAAGATACACTGAAGCTTTCTTT.

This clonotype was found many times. Here the CDR3 reads CASSFPGPPYEQYF. The CDR3 DNA is TGTGCCAGCAGTTTCCCGGGACCCCCCTACGAGCAGTACTTC. V and J are TRBV28 and TRBJ2-7, with D possibly called TRBD1 or TRBD2 (5 bases each). Trimming removed 3 bases from V and 2 bases from J, with 11 bases in between. Germline V gives CDR1 MDHEN, CDR2 SYDVKM. This CDR3 comprises 14 residues.

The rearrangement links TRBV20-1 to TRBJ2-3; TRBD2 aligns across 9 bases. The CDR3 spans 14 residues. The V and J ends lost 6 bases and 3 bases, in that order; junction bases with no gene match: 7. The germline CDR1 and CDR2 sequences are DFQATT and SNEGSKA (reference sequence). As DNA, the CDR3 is TGCAGTGCCTCGACTAGCGGAAAAACAGATACGCAGTATTTT. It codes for CSASTSGKTDTQYF.

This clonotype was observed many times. CDR3 nucleotides: TGTGCCAGCAGTTTAGCGGGGGGCAACACTGAAGCTTTCTTT. It specifies CASSLAGGNTEAFF. This rearrangement joins TRBV12-3 or TRBV12-4 to TRBJ1-1; D perhaps matches TRBD1 (6 bases). Deletions cut 0 bases from V and 2 bases from J, with 7 bases between. The CDR3 has 14 residues.

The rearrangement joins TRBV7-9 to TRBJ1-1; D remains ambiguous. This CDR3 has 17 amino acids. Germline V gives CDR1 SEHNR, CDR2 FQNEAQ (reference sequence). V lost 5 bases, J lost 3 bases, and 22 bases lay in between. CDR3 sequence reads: CASSPRAGPKIYTEAFF. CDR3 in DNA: TGTGCCAGCAGCCCCCGCGCGGGCCCAAAGATTTACACTGAAGCTTTCTTT.

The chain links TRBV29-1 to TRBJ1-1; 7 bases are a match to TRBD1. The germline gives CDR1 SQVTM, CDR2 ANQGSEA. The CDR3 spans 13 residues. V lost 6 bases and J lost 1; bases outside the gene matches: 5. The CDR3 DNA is TGCAGCGTCTCTCAGGGGGAGAACACTGAAGCTTTCTTT. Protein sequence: CSVSQGENTEAFF.

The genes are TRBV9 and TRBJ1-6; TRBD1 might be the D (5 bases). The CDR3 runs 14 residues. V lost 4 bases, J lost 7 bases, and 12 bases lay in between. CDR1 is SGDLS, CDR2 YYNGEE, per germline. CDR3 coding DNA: TGTGCCAGCAGCCCCCGAGGGGACAATTCACCCCTCCACTTT. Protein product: CASSPRGDNSPLHF.

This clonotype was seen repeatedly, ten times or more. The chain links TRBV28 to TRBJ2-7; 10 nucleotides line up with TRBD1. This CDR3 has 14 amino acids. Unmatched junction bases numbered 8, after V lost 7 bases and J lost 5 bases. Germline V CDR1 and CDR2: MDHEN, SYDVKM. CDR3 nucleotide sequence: TGTGCCAGCATAGGTCGGACAGGGGGGAACGAGCAGTACTTC. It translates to CASIGRTGGNEQYF.